The 4 T cell receptor beta chains in this list originate from one sample, sequenced in a study of siplizumab effects on memory and regulatory T cells. Produced via immunoSEQ multiplex PCR; TCRdb's table is partial and in-frame only. Of roughly 82,000 clones in the sample, roughly 86% were seen once. The material sequenced was Tregs sorted from blood. Receptors originate from a human donor in good health.

V and J are TRBV5-6 and TRBJ2-1; 10 bases map to TRBD2. V shed 3 bases and J 6 bases; nucleotides not matched to a gene: 15. This CDR3 has 18 amino acids. Germline CDR1 is SGHDT and CDR2 is YYEEEE. CDR3: CASSSLLTGTSVRNEQFF. The CDR3 DNA reads as TGTGCCAGCAGCTCACTACTGACCGGGACTAGCGTCCGCAATGAGCAGTTCTTC.

This sequence joins TRBV11-2 and TRBJ1-4, with D uncertain. This CDR3 region has 11 residues. Deletions cut 5 bases from V and 8 bases from J, with 6 bases between. Looked up from germline, CDR1 is SGHAT and CDR2 is FQNNGV. The CDR3 here is CASSVGEKLFF. The CDR3 nucleotides are TGTGCCAGCAGCGTTGGCGAAAAACTGTTTTTT.

The rearrangement uses TRBV5-1 and TRBJ2-4; D possibly corresponds to TRBD1 (6 bases). Between the trimmed V and J ends, which lost 0 bases and 6 bases, there was a span of 13 bases. Germline V gene data show CDR1 as SGHRS and CDR2 as YFSETQ. The CDR3 spans 15 residues. The CDR3 sequence: CASSLAVGALNIQYF. DNA for the CDR3: TGCGCCAGCAGCTTGGCCGTGGGGGCCCTAAACATTCAGTACTTC.

The CDR3 nucleotides read TGCGCCAGCAGCGTTAGACTGGGCACAGATACGCAGTATTTT. It codes for CASSVRLGTDTQYF. This sequence joins TRBV5-1 and TRBJ2-3; no reliable D call. The CDR3 loop spans 14 amino acids. From germline, CDR1 is SGHRS and CDR2 YFSETQ. The V and J ends lost 4 bases and 1 base respectively, with 10 bases between them.